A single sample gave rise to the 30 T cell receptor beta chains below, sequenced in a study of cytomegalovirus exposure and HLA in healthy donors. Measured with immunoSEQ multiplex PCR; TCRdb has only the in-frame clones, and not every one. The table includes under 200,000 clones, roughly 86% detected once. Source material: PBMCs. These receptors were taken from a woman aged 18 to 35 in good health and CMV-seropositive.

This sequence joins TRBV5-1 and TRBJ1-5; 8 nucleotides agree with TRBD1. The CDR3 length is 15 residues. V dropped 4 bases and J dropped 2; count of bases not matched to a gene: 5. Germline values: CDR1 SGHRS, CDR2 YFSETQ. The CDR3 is CASSLGTGGNQPQHF. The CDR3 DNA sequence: TGCGCCAGCAGCCTCGGGACAGGAGGCAATCAGCCCCAGCATTTT.

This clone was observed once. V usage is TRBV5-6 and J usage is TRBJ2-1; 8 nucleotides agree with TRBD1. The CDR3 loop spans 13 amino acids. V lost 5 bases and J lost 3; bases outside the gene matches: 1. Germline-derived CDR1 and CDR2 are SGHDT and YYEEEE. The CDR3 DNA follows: TGTGCCAGCAGAGGGACAGGCTACAATGAGCAGTTCTTC. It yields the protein CASRGTGYNEQFF.

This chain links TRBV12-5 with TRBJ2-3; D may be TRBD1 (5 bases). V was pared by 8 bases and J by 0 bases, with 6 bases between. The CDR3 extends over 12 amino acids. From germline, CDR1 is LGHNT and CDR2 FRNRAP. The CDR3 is CASSGSTDTQYF. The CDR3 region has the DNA TGTGCTAGTTCAGGGAGCACAGATACGCAGTATTTT.

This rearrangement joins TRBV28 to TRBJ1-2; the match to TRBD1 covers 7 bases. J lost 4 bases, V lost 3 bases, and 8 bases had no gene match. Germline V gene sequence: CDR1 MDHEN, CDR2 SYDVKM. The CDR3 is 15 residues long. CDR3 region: CASSFMTGQIYGYTF. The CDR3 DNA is TGTGCCAGCAGTTTCATGACGGGACAGATCTATGGCTACACCTTC.

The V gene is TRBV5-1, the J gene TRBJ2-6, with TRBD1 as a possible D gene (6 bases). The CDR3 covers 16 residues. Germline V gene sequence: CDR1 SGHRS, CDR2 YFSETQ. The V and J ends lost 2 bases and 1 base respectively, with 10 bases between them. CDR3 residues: CASSFATGSGANVLTF. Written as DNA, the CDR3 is TGCGCCAGCAGCTTTGCAACAGGGTCTGGGGCCAACGTCCTGACTTTC.

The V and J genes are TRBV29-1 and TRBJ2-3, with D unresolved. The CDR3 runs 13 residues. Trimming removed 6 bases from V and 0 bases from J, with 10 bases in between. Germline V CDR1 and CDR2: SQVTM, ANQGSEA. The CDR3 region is CSVKPTSTDTQYF. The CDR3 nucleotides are TGCAGCGTCAAACCCACTAGCACAGATACGCAGTATTTT.

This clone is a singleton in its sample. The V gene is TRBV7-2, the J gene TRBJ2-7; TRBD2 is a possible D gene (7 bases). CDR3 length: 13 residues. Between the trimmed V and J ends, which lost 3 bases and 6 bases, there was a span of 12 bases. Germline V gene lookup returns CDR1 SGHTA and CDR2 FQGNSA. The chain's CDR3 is CASSFRGGVEQYF. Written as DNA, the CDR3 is TGTGCCAGCAGCTTTAGAGGGGGGGTCGAGCAGTACTTC.

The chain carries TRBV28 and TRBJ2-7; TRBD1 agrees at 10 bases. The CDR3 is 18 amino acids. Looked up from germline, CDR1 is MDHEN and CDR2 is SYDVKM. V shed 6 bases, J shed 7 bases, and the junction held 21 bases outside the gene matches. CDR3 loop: CASRRPRTRDRGSREQYF. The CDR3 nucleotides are TGTGCCAGCAGGAGGCCGAGAACCCGGGACAGGGGATCTCGGGAGCAGTACTTC.

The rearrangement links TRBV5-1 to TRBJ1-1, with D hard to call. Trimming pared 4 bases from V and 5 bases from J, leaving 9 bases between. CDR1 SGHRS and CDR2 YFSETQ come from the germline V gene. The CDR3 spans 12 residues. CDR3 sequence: CASSGTETEAFF. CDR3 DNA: TGCGCCAGCAGCGGAACGGAGACTGAAGCTTTCTTT.

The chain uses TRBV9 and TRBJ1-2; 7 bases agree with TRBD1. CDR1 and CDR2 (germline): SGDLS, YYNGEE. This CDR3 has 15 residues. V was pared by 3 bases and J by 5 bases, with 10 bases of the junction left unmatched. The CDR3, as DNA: TGTGCCAGCAGCGCTCAGCCGGGACAGCCATATGGCTACACCTTC. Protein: CASSAQPGQPYGYTF.

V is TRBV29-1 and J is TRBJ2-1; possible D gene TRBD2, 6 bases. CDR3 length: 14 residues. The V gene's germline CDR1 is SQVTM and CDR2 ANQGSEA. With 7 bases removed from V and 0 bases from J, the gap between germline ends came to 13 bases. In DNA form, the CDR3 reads TGCAGCGGAGCGGGTCTTAGCTCCTACAATGAGCAGTTCTTC. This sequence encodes CSGAGLSSYNEQFF.

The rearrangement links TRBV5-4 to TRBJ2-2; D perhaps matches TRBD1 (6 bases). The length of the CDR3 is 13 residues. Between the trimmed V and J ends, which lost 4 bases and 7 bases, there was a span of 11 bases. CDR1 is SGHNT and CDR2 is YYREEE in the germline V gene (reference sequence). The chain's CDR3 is CASSRDNHGELFF. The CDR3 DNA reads TGTGCCAGCAGCAGGGACAATCACGGGGAGCTGTTTTTT. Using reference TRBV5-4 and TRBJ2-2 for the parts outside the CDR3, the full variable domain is ETGVTQSPTHLIKTRGQQVTLRCSSQSGHNTVSWYQQALGQGPQFIFQYYREEENGRGNFPPRFSGLQFPNYSSELNVNALELDDSALYLCASSRDNHGELFFGEGSRLTVL.

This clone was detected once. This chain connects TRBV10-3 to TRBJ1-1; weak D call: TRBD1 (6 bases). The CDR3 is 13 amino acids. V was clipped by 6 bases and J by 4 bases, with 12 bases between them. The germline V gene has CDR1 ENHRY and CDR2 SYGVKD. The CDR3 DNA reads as TGTGCCATCAGCGCAGGGGACGCCACTGAAGCTTTCTTT. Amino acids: CAISAGDATEAFF.

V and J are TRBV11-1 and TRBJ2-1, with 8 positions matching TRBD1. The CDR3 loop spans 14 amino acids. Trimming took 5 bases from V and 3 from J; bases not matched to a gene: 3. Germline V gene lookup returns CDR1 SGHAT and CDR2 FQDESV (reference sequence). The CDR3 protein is CASSPGTGYNEQFF. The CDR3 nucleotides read TGTGCCAGCAGCCCCGGGACAGGCTACAATGAGCAGTTCTTC.

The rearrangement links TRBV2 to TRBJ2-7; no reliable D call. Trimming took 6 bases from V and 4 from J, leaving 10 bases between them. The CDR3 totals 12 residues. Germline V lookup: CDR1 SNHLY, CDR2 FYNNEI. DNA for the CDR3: TGTGCCAGCAGGGCCCCCAGATACGAGCAGTACTTC. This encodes CASRAPRYEQYF. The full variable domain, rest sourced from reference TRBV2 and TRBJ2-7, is EPEVTQTPSHQVTQMGQEVILRCVPISNHLYFYWYRQILGQKVEFLVSFYNNEISEKSEIFDDQFSVERPDGSNFTLKIRSTKLEDSAMYFCASRAPRYEQYFGPGTRLTVT.

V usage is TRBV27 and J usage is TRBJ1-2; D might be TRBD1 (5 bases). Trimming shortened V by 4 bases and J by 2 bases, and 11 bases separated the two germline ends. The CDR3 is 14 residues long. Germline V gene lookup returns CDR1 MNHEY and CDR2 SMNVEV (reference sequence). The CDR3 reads CASSWGDSNYGYTF. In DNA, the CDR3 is TGTGCCAGCAGTTGGGGTGACAGCAACTATGGCTACACCTTC.

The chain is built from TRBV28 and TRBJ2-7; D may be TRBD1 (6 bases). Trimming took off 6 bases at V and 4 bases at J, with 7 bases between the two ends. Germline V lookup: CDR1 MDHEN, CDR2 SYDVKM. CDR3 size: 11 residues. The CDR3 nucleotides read TGTGCCAGCAGACAGGGTTACGAGCAGTACTTC. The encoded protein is CASRQGYEQYF. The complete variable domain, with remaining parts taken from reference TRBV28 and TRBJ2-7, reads DVKVTQSSRYLVKRTGEKVFLECVQDMDHENMFWYRQDPGLGLRLIYFSYDVKMKEKGDIPEGYSVSREKKERFSLILESASTNQTSMYLCASRQGYEQYFGPGTRLTVT.

CDR3 DNA sequence: TGTGCCAGCAGAAGGACAGGAGAAAACTATGGCTACACCTTC. This sequence encodes CASRRTGENYGYTF. V and J are TRBV27 and TRBJ1-2, with 7 nucleotides matching TRBD1. Germline V gene lookup returns CDR1 MNHEY and CDR2 SMNVEV (reference sequence). V was pared by 6 bases and J by 2 bases, with 6 bases of the junction left unmatched. There are 14 residues in the CDR3.

The CDR3 loop reads CASSRTGGGEAFF. The CDR3 nucleotides are TGTGCCAGCAGTCGGACAGGGGGCGGTGAAGCTTTCTTT. The V gene is TRBV6-5, the J gene TRBJ1-1, with 11 bases matching TRBD1. The CDR3 has 13 residues. In germline, CDR1 is MNHEY, CDR2 SVGAGI. After removal of 5 bases from V and 7 bases from J, the junction contained 3 bases not matched to a gene.

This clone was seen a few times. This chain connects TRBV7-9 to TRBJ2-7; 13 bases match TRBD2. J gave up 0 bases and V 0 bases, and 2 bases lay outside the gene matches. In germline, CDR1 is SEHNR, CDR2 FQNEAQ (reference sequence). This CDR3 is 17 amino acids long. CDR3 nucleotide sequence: TGTGCCAGCAGCTTAGCGAGGACTAGCGGGAGCTCCTACGAGCAGTACTTC. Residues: CASSLARTSGSSYEQYF.

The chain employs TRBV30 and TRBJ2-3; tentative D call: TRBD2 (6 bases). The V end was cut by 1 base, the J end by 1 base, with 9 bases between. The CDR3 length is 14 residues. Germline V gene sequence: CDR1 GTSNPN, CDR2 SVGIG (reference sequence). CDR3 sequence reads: CAWSASAGTDTQYF. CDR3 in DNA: TGTGCCTGGAGTGCTAGCGCCGGCACAGATACGCAGTATTTT.

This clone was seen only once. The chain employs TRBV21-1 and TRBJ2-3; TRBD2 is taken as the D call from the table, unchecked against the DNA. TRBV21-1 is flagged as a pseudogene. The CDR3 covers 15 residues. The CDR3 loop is CASGGLAISTDTQYF. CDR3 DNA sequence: TGTGCCAGCGGGGGACTAGCAATAAGCACAGATACGCAGTATTTT.

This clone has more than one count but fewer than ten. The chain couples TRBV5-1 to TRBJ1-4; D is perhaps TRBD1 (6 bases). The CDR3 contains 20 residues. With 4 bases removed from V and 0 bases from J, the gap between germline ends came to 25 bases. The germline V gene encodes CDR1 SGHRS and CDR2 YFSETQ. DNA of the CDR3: TGCGCCAGCAGCATCACCGGGACACCAGGGGAATCGGCAACTAATGAAAAACTGTTTTTT. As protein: CASSITGTPGESATNEKLFF.

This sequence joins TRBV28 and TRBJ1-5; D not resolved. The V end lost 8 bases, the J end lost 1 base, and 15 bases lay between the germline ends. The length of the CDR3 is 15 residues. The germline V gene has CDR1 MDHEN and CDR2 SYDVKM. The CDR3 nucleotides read TGTGCCAGCCTCCGCCCGGGAGGGAGCAATCAGCCCCAGCATTTT. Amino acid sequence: CASLRPGGSNQPQHF.

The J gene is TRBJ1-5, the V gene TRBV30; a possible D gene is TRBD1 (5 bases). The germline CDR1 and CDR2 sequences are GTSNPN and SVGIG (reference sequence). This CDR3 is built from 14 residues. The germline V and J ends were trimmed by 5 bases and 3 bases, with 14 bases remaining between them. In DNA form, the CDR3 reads TGTGCCTGGCAATCAGGGCAGTCCAATCAGCCCCAGCATTTT. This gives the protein CAWQSGQSNQPQHF.

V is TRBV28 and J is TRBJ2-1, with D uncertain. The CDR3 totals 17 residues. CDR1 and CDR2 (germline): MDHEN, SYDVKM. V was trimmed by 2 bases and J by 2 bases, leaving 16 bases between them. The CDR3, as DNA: TGTGCCAGCAGTTTACCCGGGTTTTCAGAGGCCTACAATGAGCAGTTCTTC. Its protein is CASSLPGFSEAYNEQFF. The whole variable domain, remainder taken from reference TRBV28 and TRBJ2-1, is DVKVTQSSRYLVKRTGEKVFLECVQDMDHENMFWYRQDPGLGLRLIYFSYDVKMKEKGDIPEGYSVSREKKERFSLILESASTNQTSMYLCASSLPGFSEAYNEQFFGPGTRLTVL.

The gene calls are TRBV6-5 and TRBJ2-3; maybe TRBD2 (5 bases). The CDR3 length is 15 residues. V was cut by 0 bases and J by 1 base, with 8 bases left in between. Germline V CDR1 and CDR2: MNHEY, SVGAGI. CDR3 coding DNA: TGTGCCAGCAGTTACTCGGACTCTCGCACAGATACGCAGTATTTT. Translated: CASSYSDSRTDTQYF.

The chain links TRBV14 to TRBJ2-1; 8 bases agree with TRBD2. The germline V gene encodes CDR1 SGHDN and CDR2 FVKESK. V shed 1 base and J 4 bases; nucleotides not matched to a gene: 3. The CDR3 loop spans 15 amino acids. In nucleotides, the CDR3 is TGTGCCAGCAGCCAAGGTAGCGGGGCTTACAATGAGCAGTTCTTC. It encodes CASSQGSGAYNEQFF.

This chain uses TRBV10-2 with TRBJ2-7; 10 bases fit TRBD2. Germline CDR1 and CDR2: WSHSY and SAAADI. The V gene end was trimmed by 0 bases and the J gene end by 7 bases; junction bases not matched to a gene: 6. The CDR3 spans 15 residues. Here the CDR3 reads CASSESVGLAEEQYF. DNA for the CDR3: TGCGCCAGCAGTGAGTCGGTCGGACTAGCGGAAGAGCAGTACTTC.

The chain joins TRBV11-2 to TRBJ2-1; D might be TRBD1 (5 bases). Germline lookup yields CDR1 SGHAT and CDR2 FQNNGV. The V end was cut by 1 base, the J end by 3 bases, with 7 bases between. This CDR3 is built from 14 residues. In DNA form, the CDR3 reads TGTGCCAGCAGCTTAGGGGGCGTCTACAATGAGCAGTTCTTC. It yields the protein CASSLGGVYNEQFF. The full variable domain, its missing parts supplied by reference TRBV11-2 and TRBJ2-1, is EAGVAQSPRYKIIEKRQSVAFWCNPISGHATLYWYQQILGQGPKLLIQFQNNGVVDDSQLPKDRFSAERLKGVDSTLKIQPAKLEDSAVYLCASSLGGVYNEQFFGPGTRLTVL.